These T cell receptor beta chains were read from a single sample in a study of T cell responses to AZD1222 COVID-19 vaccine. Clones were read by immunoSEQ multiplex PCR, and TCRdb kept only the in-frame ones, dropping some. Of about 120,000 clones listed, approximately 86% are singletons. Sequenced here: peripheral blood, sampled 28 days after the second AZD1222 dose. These receptors came from an adult who received the AZD1222 COVID-19 vaccine. Each CDR3 is given with its conserved first and last residue. A D gene is named only where the DNA matches it firmly. Expanded clones get a size class; other rows say once, few or many, or leave the size out.

j_gene,abundance,d_gene,v_gene,CDR3aa,CDR3nt
TRBJ2-7,-,-,TRBV19,CASTGGGAATYEQYF,TGTGCCAGTACAGGTGGAGGGGCTGCGACCTACGAGCAGTACTTC
TRBJ1-1,few,-,TRBV12-3/TRBV12-4,CASRWTDTNEAFF,TGTGCCAGCCGATGGACGGATACTAATGAAGCTTTCTTT
TRBJ1-6,-,-,TRBV11-1,CASSFRGTSPLHF,TGTGCCAGCAGCTTTAGAGGGACTTCACCCCTCCACTTT
TRBJ1-1,-,TRBD1,TRBV5-1,CASSLDRGQGVDTEAFF,TGCGCCAGCAGCTTGGACCGGGGACAGGGGGTGGACACTGAAGCTTTCTTT
TRBJ1-3,-,TRBD1,TRBV19,CASRGQGLRGNTIYF,TGTGCCAGTAGGGGACAGGGACTCCGTGGAAACACCATATATTTT
TRBJ1-5,-,-,TRBV27,CASSLLGSRNQPQHF,TGTGCCAGCAGTTTGCTAGGCTCTCGCAATCAGCCCCAGCATTTT
TRBJ2-3,few,TRBD1,TRBV5-1,CASSPPGQPTDTQYF,TGCGCCAGCAGCCCACCGGGACAGCCCACAGATACGCAGTATTTT
TRBJ1-2,-,-,TRBV2,CASSGDAPNYGYTF,TGTGCCAGCAGTGGGGACGCCCCCAACTATGGCTACACCTTC
TRBJ1-1,-,-,TRBV19,CASSRVQGMNTEAFF,TGTGCCAGTAGTAGGGTTCAGGGGATGAACACTGAAGCTTTCTTT
TRBJ1-1,-,-,TRBV7-9,CASSLGWGDLNTEAFF,TGTGCCAGCAGCTTAGGTTGGGGAGACCTGAACACTGAAGCTTTCTTT
TRBJ1-2,-,-,TRBV9,CASSVASLGSADLYGYTF,TGTGCCAGCAGCGTAGCGTCCCTCGGGAGCGCCGATCTCTATGGCTACACCTTC
TRBJ1-1,-,-,TRBV5-1,CASSPGADYTEAFF,TGCGCCAGCAGCCCCGGGGCAGACTACACTGAAGCTTTCTTT
TRBJ2-3,-,-,TRBV4-1,CASSQDGGRGLYTQYF,TGCGCCAGCAGCCAAGATGGGGGGCGGGGGCTCTATACGCAGTATTTT
TRBJ1-5,-,-,TRBV6-2/TRBV6-3,CASSYPGRMNQPQHF,TGTGCCAGCAGTTACCCGGGACGGATGAATCAGCCCCAGCATTTT
TRBJ2-3,few,-,TRBV14,CASSHRVWPDTQYF,TGTGCCAGCAGCCACAGGGTGTGGCCAGATACGCAGTATTTT
TRBJ1-1,-,TRBD1,TRBV11-2,CASSLLVGQPLMNTEAFF,TGTGCCAGCAGCTTACTAGTGGGACAGCCCCTCATGAACACTGAAGCTTTCTTT
TRBJ2-2,-,TRBD2,TRBV6-2/TRBV6-3,CASSPSGGPTGELFF,TGTGCCAGCAGTCCCAGCGGGGGACCCACCGGGGAGCTGTTTTTT
TRBJ2-7,-,-,TRBV7-2,CASSLGGWGRYEQYF,TGTGCCAGCAGCTTAGGGGGCTGGGGGCGGTACGAGCAGTACTTC
TRBJ2-7,-,-,TRBV4-3,CASSQARSYEQYF,TGCGCCAGCAGCCAAGCCCGCTCCTACGAGCAGTACTTC
TRBJ1-1,-,-,TRBV29-1,CSVHRAMNTEAFF,TGCAGCGTGCACAGGGCTATGAACACTGAAGCTTTCTTT
TRBJ2-7,once,-,TRBV19,CASREQGGTYEQYF,TGTGCCAGTAGGGAGCAGGGAGGAACCTACGAGCAGTACTTC
TRBJ1-5,once,TRBD1,TRBV7-2,CASSPTGDQPQHF,TGTGCCAGCAGTCCGACAGGGGATCAGCCCCAGCATTTT
TRBJ2-7,-,TRBD1,TRBV5-4,CASSLGVDRAYEQYF,TGTGCCAGCAGCTTGGGAGTCGACAGGGCATACGAGCAGTACTTC
TRBJ1-2,-,-,TRBV5-1,CASSLVGALLYGYTF,TGCGCCAGCAGCTTGGTAGGGGCCCTCCTCTATGGCTACACCTTC
TRBJ1-2,-,-,TRBV15,CATGRVGSRRDGYTF,TGTGCCACCGGCAGAGTAGGTTCAAGGAGGGACGGCTACACCTTC
TRBJ1-2,-,TRBD1,TRBV18,CASSIGGQADYGYTF,TGTGCCAGCTCGATAGGGGGACAGGCGGACTATGGCTACACCTTC
TRBJ2-4,-,-,TRBV11-2,CASRFWGTLENIQYF,TGTGCCAGCAGGTTTTGGGGGACATTGGAAAACATTCAGTACTTC
TRBJ2-2,-,-,TRBV14,CASSRQNTGELFF,TGTGCCAGCAGCAGACAGAACACCGGGGAGCTGTTTTTT
TRBJ1-2,once,-,TRBV7-9,CASSLRRGNYGYTF,TGTGCCAGCAGCTTACGGAGGGGAAACTATGGCTACACCTTC
TRBJ1-6,-,-,TRBV3-1/TRBV3-2,CASSQLRDAGSPLHF,TGTGCCAGCAGCCAGCTCCGGGATGCGGGGTCACCCCTCCACTTT
TRBJ1-5,-,-,TRBV19,CASSPGLGLVYQPQHF,TGTGCCAGTAGTCCAGGACTGGGCTTGGTATATCAGCCCCAGCATTTT
TRBJ1-5,once,-,TRBV4-1,CASSPRWGQPQHF,TGCGCCAGCAGCCCAAGATGGGGTCAGCCCCAGCATTTT
TRBJ2-5,-,-,TRBV6-2/TRBV6-3,CASSSGLAGQETQYF,TGTGCCAGCAGTTCCGGGTTGGCCGGCCAAGAGACCCAGTACTTC
TRBJ1-6,-,-,TRBV15,CATHAGSSYNSPLHF,TGTGCCACCCACGCGGGGAGCTCCTATAATTCACCCCTCCACTTT
TRBJ2-3,-,TRBD2,TRBV7-3,CASSFSSGGSPTQYF,TGTGCCAGCAGCTTTTCCAGCGGGGGGTCACCTACGCAGTATTTT
TRBJ2-1,-,-,TRBV12-3/TRBV12-4,CASKWRRVNEQFF,TGTGCCAGCAAATGGCGCAGGGTAAATGAGCAGTTCTTC
TRBJ2-5,-,-,TRBV5-1,CASRRDRETQYF,TGCGCCAGCAGACGGGACCGAGAGACCCAGTACTTC
TRBJ1-5,-,-,TRBV5-1,CASSLGGSSNQPQHF,TGCGCCAGCAGCTTGGGGGGCAGTAGCAATCAGCCCCAGCATTTT